This record looks at one TCR beta chain sequence and its context. Its specificity is unknown. The germline V gene has CDR1 MDHEN and CDR2 SYDVKM. With 8 bases clipped from V and 14 bases from J, the junction kept 11 bases outside the gene matches. CDR3 length equals 12 residues. These data belong to a study of OX40 agonist ivuxolimab in advanced cancers. Regarding the study as a whole: Low normalized T-cell clonal expansion was also seen in some nonresponders.

Measured with immunoSEQ multiplex PCR; TCRdb has only the in-frame clones, and not every one. The profile shows tens of thousands of clones, around four fifths of them singletons. The chain combines TRBV28 with TRBJ1-2; 10 nucleotides align to TRBD1. The receptor comes from an adult with an advanced solid tumor such as melanoma, head and neck, liver or kidney cancer. The sequencing used CD4+ or CD8+ T cells sorted from blood, collected in a trial of the OX40 agonist ivuxolimab. In nucleotides, the CDR3 is TGTGCCAGCGGGACAGGGGCGGGCAGGGGGACCTTC. Protein product: CASGTGAGRGTF.